The 12 T cell receptor beta chains given below trace back to one sample, sequenced in a study of graft-versus-host responses after intestinal transplantation (dated by TCRdb to the early 2020s). Preparation of the library involved the immunoSEQ multiplex PCR assay. Held by TCRdb, this immuneACCESS table contains in-frame sequences only and omits some clones. Under half of the omission traces to an unresolved V gene where checked; the cause of the rest is unknown. In this sample the table shows about 90,000 clones, 80% to 95% of which occur a single time. The ten most abundant clones make up about 0.28% of the sample. This specimen's time point label, per the study, means: cells obtained before transplantation from donor or recipient. These TCRs are of unknown antigen specificity. Source: unstimulated CD4+ T cells sorted from spleen or lymph node cells, taken before intestinal transplant. These receptors came from a human donor who received an intestinal transplant.

For the CDR3, the DNA is TGTGCCAGCAGTTACGGGGGGCTCGTGGACCGTGGCTACACCTTC. This translates into CASSYGGLVDRGYTF. The V and J genes are TRBV6-5 and TRBJ1-2; D is perhaps TRBD1 (6 bases). The V gene's germline CDR1 is MNHEY and CDR2 SVGAGI. The CDR3 totals 15 residues. The V gene lost 2 bases and the J gene lost 7 bases, with 17 bases spanning the gap.

CDR3 residues: CASSPLTSGSNEQFF. The CDR3 region has the DNA TGTGCCAGCAGTCCTCTTACTAGCGGGAGTAATGAGCAGTTCTTC. This chain links TRBV6-1 with TRBJ2-1, with TRBD2 matching 11 bases. Germline V CDR1 and CDR2: MNHNS, SASEGT. The trim removed 5 bases at V and 7 bases at J, leaving 7 bases unmatched. The CDR3 covers 15 residues.

The gene calls are TRBV19 and TRBJ1-5; possibly TRBD1 for D (5 bases). Germline V CDR1 and CDR2: LNHDA, SQIVND (reference sequence). Trimming pared 5 bases from V and 3 bases from J, leaving 11 bases between. The CDR3 contains 14 residues. The CDR3 coding sequence is TGTGCCAGTAGTGGGGGTGGGAACAATCAGCCCCAGCATTTT. Its translation is CASSGGGNNQPQHF. The whole variable domain, filled in from reference TRBV19 and TRBJ1-5, reads DGGITQSPKYLFRKEGQNVTLSCEQNLNHDAMYWYRQDPGQGLRLIYYSQIVNDFQKGDIAEGYSVSREKKESFPLTVTSAQKNPTAFYLCASSGGGNNQPQHFGDGTRLSIL.

The V call is TRBV5-4, the J call TRBJ2-1, with D possibly matching TRBD2 (6 bases). The CDR3 sequence is 13 residues long. CDR1 SGHNT and CDR2 YYREEE come from the germline V gene (reference sequence). The V end lost 1 base, the J end lost 9 bases, and 11 bases lay between the germline ends. The CDR3 region is CASSLMDYSEQFF. The DNA for the CDR3 is TGTGCCAGCAGCTTGATGGACTATAGTGAGCAGTTCTTC.

The CDR3 spells CASSYPGLAGGQETQYF. CDR3 nucleotides: TGTGCCAGCAGCTATCCGGGACTAGCGGGAGGCCAAGAGACCCAGTACTTC. The chain uses TRBV7-2 and TRBJ2-5; 15 bases line up with TRBD2. Germline CDR1 SGHTA, CDR2 FQGNSA. The CDR3 covers 17 residues. The V and J ends lost 4 bases and 1 base, in that order; junction bases with no gene match: 4.

This chain connects TRBV18 to TRBJ1-3, with D hard to call. There are 15 residues in the CDR3. Trimming took 6 bases from V and 0 from J, leaving 12 bases between them. From germline, CDR1 is KGHSH and CDR2 LQKENI. CDR3 loop: CASSPTAHSGNTIYF. Here the CDR3 DNA reads TGTGCCAGCTCGCCGACGGCACACTCTGGAAACACCATATATTTT.

This clone was seen a few times. This chain uses TRBV6-1 with TRBJ1-1; 7 nucleotides line up with TRBD1. The germline CDR1 and CDR2 sequences are MNHNS and SASEGT. The V segment lost 1 base and the J segment 4 bases; nucleotides outside the gene matches: 6. The CDR3 has 15 amino acids. The CDR3 region is CASSEGTPGGTEAFF. CDR3 DNA sequence: TGTGCCAGCAGTGAAGGCACCCCAGGGGGCACTGAAGCTTTCTTT.

V and J are TRBV19 and TRBJ2-3; 8 bases are shared with TRBD1. Germline trimming cut 3 bases from V and 4 bases from J; bases unmatched to any gene: 15. CDR1 LNHDA and CDR2 SQIVND come from the germline V gene (reference sequence). The CDR3 extends over 18 amino acids. The CDR3 nucleotides read TGTGCCAGTAGTATGGTCCCATGGACAGGGAGAGAGGCAGATACGCAGTATTTT. Encoded protein: CASSMVPWTGREADTQYF.

The chain is built from TRBV29-1 and TRBJ2-3; D might be TRBD2 (5 bases). The CDR3 length is 12 residues. V lost 8 bases to trimming and J lost 2 bases, with 11 bases between them. The germline gives CDR1 SQVTM, CDR2 ANQGSEA. This CDR3 reads CSTRPYTDTQYF. The DNA for the CDR3 is TGCAGCACTAGACCATACACAGATACGCAGTATTTT.

The CDR3 DNA reads TGTGCCAGCAGTCTCCGTTTTTCACCCCTCCACTTT. Residues: CASSLRFSPLHF. The V and J genes are TRBV6-5 and TRBJ1-6; unclear D gene. V lost 5 bases to trimming and J lost 9 bases, with 8 bases between them. From germline, CDR1 is MNHEY and CDR2 SVGAGI. The CDR3 contains 12 residues.

This sequence joins TRBV6-1 and TRBJ1-1; TRBD1 matches 7 bases. In germline, CDR1 is MNHNS, CDR2 SASEGT. V lost 3 bases to trimming and J lost 5 bases; unmatched junction nucleotides: 9. CDR3 length: 15 residues. The CDR3 bases are TGTGCCAGCAGTGATCCAGGGGGTATAGGGACTGAAGCTTTCTTT. Protein: CASSDPGGIGTEAFF.

The V call is TRBV25-1, the J call TRBJ1-6; D is unclear. With 2 bases removed from V and 5 bases from J, the gap between germline ends came to 10 bases. Germline CDR1 is MGHDK and CDR2 is SYGVNS. The CDR3 length is 15 residues. The CDR3 protein is CASSERRYHNSPLHF. CDR3 coding DNA: TGTGCCAGCAGTGAACGGCGGTACCATAATTCACCCCTCCACTTT.